The rows below give T cell receptor beta chains drawn from one sample of a study of T cells in localized non-small cell lung cancer. The protocol was immunoSEQ multiplex PCR, while the TCRdb copy is restricted to in-frame clones and leaves out a portion. The sample has tens of thousands of clones, 80% to 95% seen once. The specimen comprised peripheral blood, sampled before any cancer treatment. The receptors were gathered from a female donor aged 60 or older with stage I lung adenocarcinoma. The conserved cysteine and the conserved F or W are not part of the CDR3 here.

TRBJ2-6,TRBV6-1,ASSARQGTGANVLT
TRBJ2-2,TRBV5-1,ASSLDRANTGELF
TRBJ2-2,TRBV30,AWKGFGDTGELF
TRBJ2-3,TRBV19,ASGMETDTQY
TRBJ2-7,TRBV18,ASSRDQNYEQY
TRBJ2-6,TRBV28,ASSPAISGANVLT
TRBJ2-6,TRBV7-9,ASAYVGQGTGANVLT
TRBJ1-4,TRBV7-6,ASSLDGPGGTNEKLF
TRBJ2-2,TRBV5-8,ASSFFRTGDTGELF
TRBJ1-5,TRBV19,ASSMVTGGWQPQH
TRBJ2-3,TRBV19,ASSLATSDWAPGTQY
TRBJ2-5,TRBV28,ASSLSTRGIGTQY
TRBJ2-7,TRBV5-1,ASTYAYEQY